This record looks at one T cell receptor beta chain sequence and its context. The antigen is unknown. The data derive from a study of T cell responses to AZD1222 COVID-19 vaccine. Overall study context: Pooling was applied to second doses at about 4 or about 12 weeks. Broader study findings: A mostly white British donor set with more females was recruited, and clonal diversity was possibly underestimated.

TCRdb's copy holds only in-frame clones and misses some; the assay was immunoSEQ multiplex PCR. The table records about 150,000 clones, roughly nine tenths of them present only once. CDR1 is SEHNR, CDR2 FQNEAQ, per germline (reference sequence). V was clipped by 3 bases and J by 0 bases, with 8 bases between them. The CDR3 covers 14 residues. The V and J genes are TRBV7-9 and TRBJ1-1, with a tentative D call TRBD1 (6 bases). This specimen consisted of peripheral blood, obtained on day 0 of AZD1222 vaccination. This sequence originates from an adult in good health. CDR3 region: CASSLGHLNTEAFF. CDR3 DNA: TGTGCCAGCAGCTTGGGACACCTGAACACTGAAGCTTTCTTT.